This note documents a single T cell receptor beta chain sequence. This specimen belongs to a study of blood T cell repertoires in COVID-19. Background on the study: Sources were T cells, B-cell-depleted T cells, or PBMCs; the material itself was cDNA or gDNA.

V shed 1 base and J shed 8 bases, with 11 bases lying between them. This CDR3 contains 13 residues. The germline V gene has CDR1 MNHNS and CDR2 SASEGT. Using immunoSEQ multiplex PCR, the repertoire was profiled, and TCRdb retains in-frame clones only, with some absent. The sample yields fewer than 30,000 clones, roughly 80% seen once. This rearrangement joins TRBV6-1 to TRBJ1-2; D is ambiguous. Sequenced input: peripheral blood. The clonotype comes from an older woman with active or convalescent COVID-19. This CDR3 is CASSEGRGSGYTF. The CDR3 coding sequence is TGTGCCAGCAGTGAAGGACGAGGATCCGGCTACACCTTC.